A selection of T cell receptor beta chains follows, all from one sample in a study of chemoradiotherapy in HPV16-positive cancers. The assay was immunoSEQ multiplex PCR, and TCRdb's table has in-frame clones only and misses some. The sample holds 25,000 to 30,000 clones; around 90% are singletons and the top ten take roughly 20%. Specimen: blood, collected from a patient who underwent chemoradiotherapy. These receptors were collected from a human donor with HPV-associated anogenital cancer. Each CDR3 is given with its conserved first and last residue. A D gene is named only where the DNA matches it firmly. Expanded clones are given a class, and other clones once, few, many or no size at all.

clone size,J gene,D gene,CDR3 length,V gene,CDR3 protein,CDR3 DNA
few,TRBJ2-7,TRBD2,16,TRBV7-9,CASSPPDGGSFYEQYF,TGTGCCAGCAGCCCCCCGGATGGCGGGAGTTTCTACGAGCAGTACTTC
-,TRBJ1-4,-,15,TRBV4-3,CASSQEPGVWEKLFF,TGCGCCAGCAGCCAGGAACCGGGAGTATGGGAAAAACTGTTTTTT
-,TRBJ2-6,-,16,TRBV4-2,CASSQVTDSGANVLTF,TGTGCCAGCAGCCAAGTGACTGACTCTGGGGCCAACGTCCTGACTTTC
-,TRBJ1-2,-,14,TRBV5-6,CASSLFGSGYGYTF,TGTGCCAGCAGCTTGTTCGGGTCTGGGTATGGCTACACCTTC
-,TRBJ2-3,TRBD2,18,TRBV30,CAWSIWRTSGSVTDTQYF,TGTGCCTGGAGCATATGGAGGACTAGCGGGAGTGTCACAGATACGCAGTATTTT
-,TRBJ1-5,-,15,TRBV10-2,CASSESGQGLGPQHF,TGCGCCAGCAGCGAGTCAGGGCAGGGATTGGGGCCCCAGCATTTT
-,TRBJ2-7,-,11,TRBV20-1,CSAPLQWEQYF,TGCAGTGCCCCCCTACAATGGGAGCAGTACTTC
-,TRBJ1-5,TRBD1,11,TRBV2,CASSEQGAQHF,TGTGCCAGCAGTGAACAGGGGGCTCAGCATTTT
-,TRBJ2-2,-,14,TRBV10-3,CAIASQGRSGELFF,TGTGCCATCGCCTCTCAGGGGAGGTCCGGGGAGCTGTTTTTT
-,TRBJ2-1,-,15,TRBV9,CASSVSTTRNNEQFF,TGTGCCAGCAGCGTATCGACAACACGGAACAATGAGCAGTTCTTC
-,TRBJ1-5,-,14,TRBV2,CASSERRGNQPQHF,TGTGCCAGCAGTGAACGGAGGGGCAATCAGCCCCAGCATTTT
-,TRBJ1-1,-,15,TRBV5-1,CASSLRGGANTEAFF,TGCGCCAGCAGCTTGAGAGGGGGGGCGAACACTGAAGCTTTCTTT
-,TRBJ2-3,TRBD2,16,TRBV7-3,CASSLSGGSSTDTQYF,TGTGCCAGCAGCTTAAGCGGGGGGTCCTCCACAGATACGCAGTATTTT
-,TRBJ2-3,TRBD2,16,TRBV14,CASSQGPSGDPDTQYF,TGTGCCAGCAGCCAAGGGCCTAGCGGGGACCCAGATACGCAGTATTTT
-,TRBJ2-5,TRBD2,15,TRBV7-2,CASSELAGGEETQYF,TGTGCCAGCAGCGAACTAGCGGGAGGGGAAGAGACCCAGTACTTC
-,TRBJ2-5,-,12,TRBV5-1,CASSLNEETQYF,TGCGCCAGCAGCTTGAATGAAGAGACCCAGTACTTC
-,TRBJ2-7,TRBD2,14,TRBV6-5,CASSYGASGYEQYF,TGTGCCAGCAGTTACGGGGCTAGCGGTTACGAGCAGTACTTC
-,TRBJ2-3,TRBD1,15,TRBV7-9,CASSQTGQGTDTQYF,TGTGCCAGCAGCCAAACGGGACAGGGGACAGATACGCAGTATTTT
once,TRBJ2-5,-,14,TRBV5-1,CASSPNPFQETQYF,TGCGCCAGCAGCCCCAATCCTTTTCAAGAGACCCAGTACTTC
-,TRBJ2-3,-,14,TRBV2,CASKRTSSTDTQYF,TGTGCCAGCAAGCGGACGTCCAGCACAGATACGCAGTATTTT
-,TRBJ1-5,TRBD1,15,TRBV6-1,CASSGGTASNQPQHF,TGTGCCAGCAGTGGCGGGACAGCTAGCAATCAGCCCCAGCATTTT
once,TRBJ2-2,-,16,TRBV18,CASSPPSRLNTGELFF,TGTGCCAGCTCACCACCCTCGCGGTTAAACACCGGGGAGCTGTTTTTT
-,TRBJ2-7,TRBD2,15,TRBV7-6,CASSPGREGVYEQYF,TGTGCCAGCAGCCCCGGGAGGGAGGGGGTGTACGAGCAGTACTTC
-,TRBJ1-1,TRBD1,15,TRBV27,CASSSGQGGYTEAFF,TGTGCCAGCAGTTCTGGACAGGGAGGGTACACTGAAGCTTTCTTT
-,TRBJ2-3,TRBD2,16,TRBV5-1,CASSLGGTSDPDTQYF,TGCGCCAGCAGCTTGGGAGGGACTAGCGATCCAGATACGCAGTATTTT
-,TRBJ2-5,-,11,TRBV7-9,CATTGGETQYF,TGTGCCACCACGGGCGGCGAGACCCAGTACTTC
-,TRBJ2-7,TRBD1,15,TRBV6-5,CASSYAAGQGFEQYF,TGTGCCAGCAGTTACGCCGCCGGACAGGGGTTCGAGCAGTACTTC
-,TRBJ1-6,TRBD1,14,TRBV4-2,CASSPGQVYSPLHF,TGTGCCAGCAGCCCGGGACAGGTTTATTCACCCCTCCACTTT
-,TRBJ2-2,-,16,TRBV11-2,CASSLHGGLNTGELFF,TGTGCCAGCAGCTTACATGGGGGACTTAACACCGGGGAGCTGTTTTTT
-,TRBJ1-3,-,14,TRBV18,CASSPLQDGNTIYF,TGTGCCAGCTCACCATTACAGGATGGAAACACCATATATTTT
-,TRBJ2-7,-,13,TRBV15,CATSREDGPMTYF,TGTGCCACCAGCAGAGAAGACGGGCCAATGACCTACTTC
-,TRBJ2-7,-,15,TRBV9,CASSVEAHHSYEQYF,TGTGCCAGCAGCGTAGAAGCCCACCACTCCTACGAGCAGTACTTC